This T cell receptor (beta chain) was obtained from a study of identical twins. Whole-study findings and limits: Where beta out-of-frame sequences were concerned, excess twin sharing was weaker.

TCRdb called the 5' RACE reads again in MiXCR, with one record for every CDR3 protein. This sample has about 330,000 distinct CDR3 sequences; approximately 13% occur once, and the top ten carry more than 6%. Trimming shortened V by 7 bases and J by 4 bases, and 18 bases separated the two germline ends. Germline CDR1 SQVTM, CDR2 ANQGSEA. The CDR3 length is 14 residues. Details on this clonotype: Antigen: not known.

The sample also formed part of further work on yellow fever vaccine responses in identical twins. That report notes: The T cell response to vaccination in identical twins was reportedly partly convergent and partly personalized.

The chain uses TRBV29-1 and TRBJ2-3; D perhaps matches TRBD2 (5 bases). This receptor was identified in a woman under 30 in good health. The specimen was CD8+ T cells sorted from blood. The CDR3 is CSANGLERADTQYF. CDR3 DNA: TGCAGCGCCAACGGTCTGGAGAGGGCAGATACGCAGTATTTT.